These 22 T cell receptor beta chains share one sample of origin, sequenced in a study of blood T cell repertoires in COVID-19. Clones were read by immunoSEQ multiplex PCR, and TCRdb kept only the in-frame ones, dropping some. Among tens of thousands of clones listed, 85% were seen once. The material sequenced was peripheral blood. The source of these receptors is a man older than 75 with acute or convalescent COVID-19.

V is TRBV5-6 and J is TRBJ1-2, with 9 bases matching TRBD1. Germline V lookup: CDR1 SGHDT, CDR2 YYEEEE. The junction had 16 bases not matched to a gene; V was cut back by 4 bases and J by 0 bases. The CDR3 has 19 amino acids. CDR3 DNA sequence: TGTGCCAGCAGCGACGATTTTCTTGGGACAGGGCTGACTAACTATGGCTACACCTTC. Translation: CASSDDFLGTGLTNYGYTF.

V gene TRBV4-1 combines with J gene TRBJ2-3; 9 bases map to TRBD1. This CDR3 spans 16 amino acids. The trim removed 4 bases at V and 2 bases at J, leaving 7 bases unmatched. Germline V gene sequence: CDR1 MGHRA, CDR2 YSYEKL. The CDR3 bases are TGCGCCAGCAGCCGTATACAGGGGGCGCCCACAGATACGCAGTATTTT. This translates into CASSRIQGAPTDTQYF.

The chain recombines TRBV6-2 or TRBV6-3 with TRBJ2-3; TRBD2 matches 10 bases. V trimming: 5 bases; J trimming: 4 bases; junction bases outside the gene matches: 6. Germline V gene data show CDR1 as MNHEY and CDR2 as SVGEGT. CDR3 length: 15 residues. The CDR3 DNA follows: TGTGCCAGCAGTGCGAGCGGGAGGGAGGCAGATACGCAGTATTTT. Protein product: CASSASGREADTQYF.

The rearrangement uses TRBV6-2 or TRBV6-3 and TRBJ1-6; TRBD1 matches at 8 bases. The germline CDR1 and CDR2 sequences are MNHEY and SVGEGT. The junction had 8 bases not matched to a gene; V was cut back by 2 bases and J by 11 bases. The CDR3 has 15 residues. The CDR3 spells CASSYRVRGPTPLHF. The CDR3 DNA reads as TGTGCCAGCAGTTACAGGGTCAGGGGGCCAACACCCCTCCACTTT.

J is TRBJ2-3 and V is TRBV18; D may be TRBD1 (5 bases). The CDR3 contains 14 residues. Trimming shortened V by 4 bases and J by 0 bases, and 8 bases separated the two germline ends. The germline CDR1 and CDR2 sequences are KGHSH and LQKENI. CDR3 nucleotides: TGTGCCAGCTCACTACGACAGAGCACAGATACGCAGTATTTT. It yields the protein CASSLRQSTDTQYF.

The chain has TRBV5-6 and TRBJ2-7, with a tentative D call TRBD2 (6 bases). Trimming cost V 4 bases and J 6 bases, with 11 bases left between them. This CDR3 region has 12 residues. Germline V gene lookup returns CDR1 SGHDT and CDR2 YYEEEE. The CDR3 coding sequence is TGTGCCAGCAGCCGGGGACTTCTCGAGCAGTACTTC. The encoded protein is CASSRGLLEQYF.

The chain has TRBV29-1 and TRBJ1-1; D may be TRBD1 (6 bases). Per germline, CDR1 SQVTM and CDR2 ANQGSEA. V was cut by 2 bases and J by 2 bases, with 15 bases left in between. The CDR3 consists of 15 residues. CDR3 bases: TGCAGCGTTGAAACCCCCGGACAGTTTAACACTGAAGCTTTCTTT. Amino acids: CSVETPGQFNTEAFF.

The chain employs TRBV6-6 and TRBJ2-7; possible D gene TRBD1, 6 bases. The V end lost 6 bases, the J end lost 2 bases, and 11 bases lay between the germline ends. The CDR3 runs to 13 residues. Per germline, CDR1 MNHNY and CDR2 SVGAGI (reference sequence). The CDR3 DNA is TGTGCCAGCAGCGTACAGGGCGCCTACGAGCAGTACTTC. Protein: CASSVQGAYEQYF.

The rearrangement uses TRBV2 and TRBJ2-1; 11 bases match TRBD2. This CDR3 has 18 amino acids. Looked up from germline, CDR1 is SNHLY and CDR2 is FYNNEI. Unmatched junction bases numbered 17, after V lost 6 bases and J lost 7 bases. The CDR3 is CASRPYGTSGGVFNEQFF. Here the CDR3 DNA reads TGTGCCAGCAGGCCCTACGGGACTAGCGGAGGGGTTTTTAATGAGCAGTTCTTC.

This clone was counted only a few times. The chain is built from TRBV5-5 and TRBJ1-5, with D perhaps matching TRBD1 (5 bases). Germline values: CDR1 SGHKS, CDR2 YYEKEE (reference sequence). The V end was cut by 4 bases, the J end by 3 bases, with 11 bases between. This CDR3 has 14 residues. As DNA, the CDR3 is TGTGCCAGCAGCCCTACAGGCTTCAATCAGCCCCAGCATTTT. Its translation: CASSPTGFNQPQHF.

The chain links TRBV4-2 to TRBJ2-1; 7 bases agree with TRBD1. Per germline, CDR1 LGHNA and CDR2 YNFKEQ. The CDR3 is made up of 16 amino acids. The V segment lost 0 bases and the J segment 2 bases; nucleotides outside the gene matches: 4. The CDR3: CASSQDPTGTYNEQFF. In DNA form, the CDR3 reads TGTGCCAGCAGCCAAGACCCGACAGGGACCTACAATGAGCAGTTCTTC.

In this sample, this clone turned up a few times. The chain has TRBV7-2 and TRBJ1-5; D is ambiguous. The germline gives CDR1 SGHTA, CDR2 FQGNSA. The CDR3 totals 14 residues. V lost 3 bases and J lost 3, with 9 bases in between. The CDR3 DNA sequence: TGTGCCAGCAGCTTTGTTAATCCCAATCAGCCCCAGCATTTT. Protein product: CASSFVNPNQPQHF.

CDR3 bases: TGTGCCAGCAGCTTGACTGGACAGGGGAACACTGAAGCTTTCTTT. Translating it yields CASSLTGQGNTEAFF. The V and J genes are TRBV5-5 and TRBJ1-1, with 8 bases matching TRBD1. The CDR3 runs to 15 residues. With V trimmed by 1 base and J by 1 base, 3 bases remained unmatched. The germline V gene encodes CDR1 SGHKS and CDR2 YYEKEE (reference sequence).

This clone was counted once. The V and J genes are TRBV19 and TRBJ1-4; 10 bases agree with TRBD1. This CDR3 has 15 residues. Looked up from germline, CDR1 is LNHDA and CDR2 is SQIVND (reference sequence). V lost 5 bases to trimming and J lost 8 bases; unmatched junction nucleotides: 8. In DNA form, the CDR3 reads TGTGCCAGTAGTCCGCAAGGGACAGGGGACGAAAAACTGTTTTTT. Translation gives CASSPQGTGDEKLFF.

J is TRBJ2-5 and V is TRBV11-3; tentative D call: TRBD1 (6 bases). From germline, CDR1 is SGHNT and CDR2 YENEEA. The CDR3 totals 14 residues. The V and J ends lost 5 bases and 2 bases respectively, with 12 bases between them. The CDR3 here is CASSAWDNQETQYF. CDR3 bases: TGTGCCAGCAGCGCCTGGGACAATCAAGAGACCCAGTACTTC.

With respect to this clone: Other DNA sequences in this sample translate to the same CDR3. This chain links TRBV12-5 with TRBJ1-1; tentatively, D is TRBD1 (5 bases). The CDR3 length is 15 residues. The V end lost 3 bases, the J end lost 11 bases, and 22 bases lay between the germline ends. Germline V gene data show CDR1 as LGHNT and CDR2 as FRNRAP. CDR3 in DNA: TGTGCTAGTGGTTTATCAGGGATCCGGCCCCTAGGGGCTTTCTTT. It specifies CASGLSGIRPLGAFF. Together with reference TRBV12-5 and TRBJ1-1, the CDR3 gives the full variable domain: DARVTQTPRHKVTEMGQEVTMRCQPILGHNTVFWYRQTMMQGLELLAYFRNRAPLDDSGMPKDRFSAEMPDATLATLKIQPSEPRDSAVYFCASGLSGIRPLGAFFGQGTRLTVV.

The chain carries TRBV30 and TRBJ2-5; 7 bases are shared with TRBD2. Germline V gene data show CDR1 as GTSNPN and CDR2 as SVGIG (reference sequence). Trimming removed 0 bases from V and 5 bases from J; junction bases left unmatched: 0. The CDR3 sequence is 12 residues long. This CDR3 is CAWSVGGETQYF. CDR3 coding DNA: TGTGCCTGGAGTGTGGGGGGGGAGACCCAGTACTTC.

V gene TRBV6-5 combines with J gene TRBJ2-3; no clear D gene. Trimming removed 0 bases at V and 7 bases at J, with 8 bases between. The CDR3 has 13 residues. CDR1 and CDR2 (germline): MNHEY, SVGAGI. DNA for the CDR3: TGTGCCAGCAGTTACTCGAGGTCTTATACGCAGTATTTT. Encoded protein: CASSYSRSYTQYF.

The CDR3 is CASSLAQGVTGYTF. As DNA, the CDR3 is TGTGCCAGCAGCTTGGCTCAGGGGGTGACTGGCTACACCTTC. The chain uses TRBV7-2 and TRBJ1-2; 7 bases are a match to TRBD1. V was pared by 3 bases and J by 7 bases, with 8 bases of the junction left unmatched. The CDR3 is made up of 14 amino acids. The germline V gene has CDR1 SGHTA and CDR2 FQGNSA. The full variable domain, completed using reference TRBV7-2 and TRBJ1-2, is GAGVSQSPSNKVTEKGKDVELRCDPISGHTALYWYRQSLGQGLEFLIYFQGNSAPDKSGLPSDRFSAERTGGSVSTLTIQRTQQEDSAVYLCASSLAQGVTGYTFGSGTRLTVV.

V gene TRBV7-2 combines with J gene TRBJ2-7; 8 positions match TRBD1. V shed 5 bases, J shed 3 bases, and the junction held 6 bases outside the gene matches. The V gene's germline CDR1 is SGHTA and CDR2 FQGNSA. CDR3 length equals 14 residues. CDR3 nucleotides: TGTGCCAGCAGCCCAGCAGGGGGCAACTACGAGCAGTACTTC. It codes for CASSPAGGNYEQYF.

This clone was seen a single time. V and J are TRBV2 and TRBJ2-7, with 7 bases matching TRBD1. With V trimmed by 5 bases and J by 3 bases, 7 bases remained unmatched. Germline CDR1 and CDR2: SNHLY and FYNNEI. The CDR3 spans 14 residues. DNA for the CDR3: TGTGCCAGCAGTCCGGGACAGTCCCTCTACGAGCAGTACTTC. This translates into CASSPGQSLYEQYF.

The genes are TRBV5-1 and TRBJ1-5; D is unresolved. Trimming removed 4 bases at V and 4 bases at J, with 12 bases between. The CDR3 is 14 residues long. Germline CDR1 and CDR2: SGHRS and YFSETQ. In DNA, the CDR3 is TGCGCCAGCAGCACGATGGGAGGGAATCAGCCCCAGCATTTT. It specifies CASSTMGGNQPQHF. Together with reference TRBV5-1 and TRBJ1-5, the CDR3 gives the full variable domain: KAGVTQTPRYLIKTRGQQVTLSCSPISGHRSVSWYQQTPGQGLQFLFEYFSETQRNKGNFPGRFSGRQFSNSRSEMNVSTLELGDSALYLCASSTMGGNQPQHFGDGTRLSIL.